The 5 T cell receptor beta chains below all came from one sample that was sequenced in a study of blood T cell repertoires in COVID-19. This table comes from immunoSEQ multiplex PCR, and its TCRdb copy is limited to in-frame clones, with some not included. The sample has about 68,000 clones, 80% to 90% seen once. Sequencing was carried out using peripheral blood. Receptors were obtained from a man aged 45-60 years with acute or convalescent COVID-19.

The J gene is TRBJ1-4, the V gene TRBV6-1; 8 positions match TRBD1. The CDR3 is 18 residues long. With 3 bases clipped from V and 5 bases from J, the junction kept 14 bases outside the gene matches. CDR1 and CDR2 from the germline V gene are MNHNS and SASEGT. The CDR3 sequence: CASSERLAGGEQNEKLFF. In nucleotides, the CDR3 is TGTGCCAGCAGTGAGCGTCTGGCAGGGGGCGAACAGAATGAAAAACTGTTTTTT.

This chain connects TRBV28 to TRBJ2-5, with 9 bases that match TRBD2. Germline V lookup: CDR1 MDHEN, CDR2 SYDVKM. V lost 4 bases, J lost 1 base, and 7 bases stayed unmatched. The CDR3 is 16 amino acids. The CDR3 DNA reads TGTGCCAGCAGTTCCTTAGCGGGAGACCTCCAAGAGACCCAGTACTTC. Translating gives CASSSLAGDLQETQYF. Supplemented by reference TRBV28 and TRBJ2-5, the full variable domain reads DVKVTQSSRYLVKRTGEKVFLECVQDMDHENMFWYRQDPGLGLRLIYFSYDVKMKEKGDIPEGYSVSREKKERFSLILESASTNQTSMYLCASSSLAGDLQETQYFGPGTRLLVL.

The V gene is TRBV13, the J gene TRBJ2-1, with a tentative D call TRBD1 (6 bases). V lost 4 bases, J lost 7 bases, and 8 bases lay in between. CDR1 is PRHDT, CDR2 FYEKMQ, per germline (reference sequence). This CDR3 contains 12 residues. CDR3 DNA sequence: TGTGCCAGCAGCTATACAGGGAATGAGCAGTTCTTC. It encodes CASSYTGNEQFF.

This sequence joins TRBV24-1 and TRBJ1-2; TRBD1 is a possible D gene (5 bases). Looked up from germline, CDR1 is KGHDR and CDR2 is SFDVKD. V was pared by 8 bases and J by 7 bases, with 13 bases between. The CDR3 covers 12 residues. CDR3 amino acids: CATMGPAGGYTF. DNA for the CDR3: TGTGCCACCATGGGGCCAGCTGGTGGCTACACCTTC.

This rearrangement joins TRBV6-2 or TRBV6-3 to TRBJ2-1, with 8 bases lining up with TRBD2. CDR3 length: 14 residues. V lost 5 bases and J lost 7; bases outside the gene matches: 7. The germline V gene encodes CDR1 MNHEY and CDR2 SVGEGT. CDR3 loop: CASSTRAGVNEQFF. The CDR3, as DNA: TGTGCCAGCAGTACCCGAGCGGGAGTGAATGAGCAGTTCTTC.